The sequence of this TCR beta chain was determined in a study of Graves' ophthalmopathy and Graves' hyperthyroidism. The TCR beta CDR3 regions underwent amplification from RNA transcripts. An initial RT-PCR round employing HTBI primers preceded a second-round multiplex PCR. TCRdb re-analysed the multiplex PCR reads in MiXCR, keeping a single row per CDR3 protein. The data show 650,000 to 900,000 distinct CDR3 sequences, 35% to 50% seen once. J gave up 8 bases and V 0 bases, and 5 bases lay outside the gene matches. The CDR3 is made up of 14 amino acids. The V gene's germline CDR1 is DFQATT and CDR2 SNEGSKA (reference sequence). This clonotype was recorded a few times.

This chain links TRBV20-1 with TRBJ1-4; TRBD1 aligns across 8 bases. The receptor was derived from an adult man with Graves' ophthalmopathy. Sample: peripheral blood. The CDR3 sequence is CSARDGQGWEKLFF. CDR3 DNA: TGCAGTGCTAGAGACGGACAGGGTTGGGAAAAACTGTTTTTT.